The clone carrying this T cell receptor (beta chain) was observed a handful of times. This record belongs to a study of blood T cell repertoires in COVID-19. The assay was immunoSEQ multiplex PCR, and TCRdb's table has in-frame clones only and misses some. The sample holds fewer than 40,000 clones, roughly 80% seen once. CDR1 SGHRS and CDR2 YFSETQ come from the germline V gene. J gave up 4 bases and V 3 bases, and 4 bases lay outside the gene matches. The CDR3 covers 15 residues. The sample consisted of peripheral blood. The chain has TRBV5-1 and TRBJ1-4; TRBD1 matches 9 bases. The TCR was taken from a human donor in a cohort sampled during active COVID-19. The CDR3 sequence: CASSSGTGINEKLFF. CDR3 nucleotides: TGCGCCAGCAGCTCCGGGACAGGGATTAATGAAAAACTGTTTTTT.